This T cell receptor beta chain is drawn from a study of response to subunit inactivated influenza vaccine. Study-level results: Each seasonal influenza vaccination, the authors suggested, recruits few new T cells.

TCRdb re-analysed the RT-PCR reads in MiXCR, keeping a single row per CDR3 protein. The table has around 200,000 distinct CDR3 sequences, approximately 14% seen once. Losses at the gene ends were 2 bases for V and 7 bases for J; bases not matched to a gene: 9. Germline values: CDR1 LGHNA, CDR2 YSLEER. This CDR3 has 18 residues. As to this clonotype: Its antigen is not known.

This specimen was CD8+ T cells sorted from PBMCs, taken 4 to 6 days after vaccination. This TCR came from a man aged 50 to 59 who received an inactivated influenza vaccine. The J gene is TRBJ2-2, the V gene TRBV4-3; 14 nucleotides align to TRBD2. The CDR3 DNA reads TGCGCCAGCAGCCAAAATTGGAGACTAGCGGGAGGGGGCGGGGAGCTGTTTTTT. Its protein product is CASSQNWRLAGGGGELFF.